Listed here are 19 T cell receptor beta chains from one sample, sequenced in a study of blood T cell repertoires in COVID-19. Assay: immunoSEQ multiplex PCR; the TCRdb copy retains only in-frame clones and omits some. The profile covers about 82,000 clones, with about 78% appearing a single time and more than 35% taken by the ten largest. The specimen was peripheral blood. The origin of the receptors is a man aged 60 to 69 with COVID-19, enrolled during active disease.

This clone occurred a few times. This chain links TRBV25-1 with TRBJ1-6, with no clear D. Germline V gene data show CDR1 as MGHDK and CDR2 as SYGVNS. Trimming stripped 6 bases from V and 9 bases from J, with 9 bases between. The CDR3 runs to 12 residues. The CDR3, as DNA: TGTGCCAGCAGCTATTACGGTTCACCCCTCCACTTT. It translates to CASSYYGSPLHF. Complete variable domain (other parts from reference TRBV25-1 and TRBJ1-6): EADIYQTPRYLVIGTGKKITLECSQTMGHDKMYWYQQDPGMELHLIHYSYGVNSTEKGDLSSESTVSRIRTEHFPLTLESARPSHTSQYLCASSYYGSPLHFGNGTRLTVT.

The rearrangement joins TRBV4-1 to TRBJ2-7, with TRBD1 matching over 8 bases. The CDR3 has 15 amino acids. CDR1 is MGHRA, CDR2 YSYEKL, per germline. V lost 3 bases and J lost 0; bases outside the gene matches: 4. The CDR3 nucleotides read TGCGCCAGCAGCCAGATGACAGGGGCCTCCTACGAGCAGTACTTC. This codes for CASSQMTGASYEQYF.

The CDR3 protein is CASSPVSTDTQYF. The CDR3 DNA follows: TGTGCCAGCAGCCCAGTTAGCACAGATACGCAGTATTTT. This sequence joins TRBV7-9 and TRBJ2-3; D uncertain. CDR1 and CDR2 (germline): SEHNR, FQNEAQ (reference sequence). The CDR3 sequence is 13 residues long. Between the trimmed V and J ends, which lost 5 bases and 0 bases, there was a span of 6 bases.

The CDR3 protein is CASTGGLRYNEQFF. In nucleotides, the CDR3 is TGTGCCAGCACAGGGGGCCTCCGCTACAATGAGCAGTTCTTC. V usage is TRBV19 and J usage is TRBJ2-1, with TRBD1 identical over 9 bases. The germline gives CDR1 LNHDA, CDR2 SQIVND (reference sequence). The V and J ends lost 9 bases and 3 bases, in that order; junction bases with no gene match: 6. The CDR3 is 14 amino acids.

CDR3 bases: TGTGCCAGCAGCTTAGTAGGGCGGGAGTCCGCCAAAAACATTCAGTACTTC. Encoded protein: CASSLVGRESAKNIQYF. V usage is TRBV7-8 and J usage is TRBJ2-4, with 7 bases that match TRBD2. The junction had 7 bases not matched to a gene; V was cut back by 1 base and J by 1 base. Germline V gives CDR1 SGHVS, CDR2 FQNEAQ. The CDR3 is 17 residues long.

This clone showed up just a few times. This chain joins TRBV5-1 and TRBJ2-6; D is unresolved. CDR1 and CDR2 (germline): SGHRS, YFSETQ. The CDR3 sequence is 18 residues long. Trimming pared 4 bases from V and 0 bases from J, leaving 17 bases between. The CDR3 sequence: CASSPQVTSRSGANVLTF. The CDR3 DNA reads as TGCGCCAGCAGCCCGCAGGTGACGTCGCGCTCTGGGGCCAACGTCCTGACTTTC.

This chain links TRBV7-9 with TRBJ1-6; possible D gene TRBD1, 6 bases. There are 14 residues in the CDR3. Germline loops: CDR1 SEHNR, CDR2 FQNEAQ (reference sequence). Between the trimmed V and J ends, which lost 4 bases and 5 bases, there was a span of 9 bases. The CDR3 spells CASSSGGNNSPLHF. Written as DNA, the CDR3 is TGTGCCAGCAGCTCGGGGGGCAATAATTCACCCCTCCACTTT.

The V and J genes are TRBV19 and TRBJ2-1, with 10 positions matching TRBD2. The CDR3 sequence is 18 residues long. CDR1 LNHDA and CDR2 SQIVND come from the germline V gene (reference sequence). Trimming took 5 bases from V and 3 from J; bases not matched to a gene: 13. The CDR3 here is CASSSGLARLLNYNEQFF. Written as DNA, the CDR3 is TGTGCCAGTAGTTCGGGACTAGCGAGACTACTAAACTACAATGAGCAGTTCTTC.

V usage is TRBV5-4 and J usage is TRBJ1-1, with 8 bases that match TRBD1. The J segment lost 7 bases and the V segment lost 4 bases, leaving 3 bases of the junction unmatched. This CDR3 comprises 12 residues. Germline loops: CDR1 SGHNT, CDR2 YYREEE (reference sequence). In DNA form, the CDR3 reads TGTGCCAGCAGCCCGGACAGGGTTGAAGCTTTCTTT. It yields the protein CASSPDRVEAFF.

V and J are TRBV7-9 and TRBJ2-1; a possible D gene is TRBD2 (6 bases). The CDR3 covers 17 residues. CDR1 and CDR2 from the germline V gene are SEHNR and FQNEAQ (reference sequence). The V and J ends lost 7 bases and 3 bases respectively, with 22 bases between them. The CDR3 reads CASTEPRDELYYNEQFF. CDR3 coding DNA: TGTGCCAGCACCGAACCGCGGGACGAATTATACTACAATGAGCAGTTCTTC.

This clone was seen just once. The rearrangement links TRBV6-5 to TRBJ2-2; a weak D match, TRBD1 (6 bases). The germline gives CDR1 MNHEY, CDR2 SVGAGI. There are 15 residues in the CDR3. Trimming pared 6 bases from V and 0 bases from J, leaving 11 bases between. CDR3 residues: CASRRDTSNTGELFF. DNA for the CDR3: TGTGCCAGCAGACGGGACACCTCGAACACCGGGGAGCTGTTTTTT.

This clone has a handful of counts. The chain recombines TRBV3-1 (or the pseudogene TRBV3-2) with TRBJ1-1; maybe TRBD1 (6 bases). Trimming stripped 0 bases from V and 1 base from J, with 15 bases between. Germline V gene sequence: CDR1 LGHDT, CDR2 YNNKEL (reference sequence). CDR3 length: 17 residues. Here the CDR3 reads CASSQDRGGGRNTEAFF. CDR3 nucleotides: TGTGCCAGCAGCCAAGATCGGGGCGGGGGCAGGAACACTGAAGCTTTCTTT.

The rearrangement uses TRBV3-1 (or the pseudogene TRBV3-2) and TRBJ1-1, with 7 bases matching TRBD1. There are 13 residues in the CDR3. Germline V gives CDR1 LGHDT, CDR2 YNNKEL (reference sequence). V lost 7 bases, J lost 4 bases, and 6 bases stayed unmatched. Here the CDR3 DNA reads TGTGCCAGCAACCGACAGGGCTCCACTGAAGCTTTCTTT. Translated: CASNRQGSTEAFF.

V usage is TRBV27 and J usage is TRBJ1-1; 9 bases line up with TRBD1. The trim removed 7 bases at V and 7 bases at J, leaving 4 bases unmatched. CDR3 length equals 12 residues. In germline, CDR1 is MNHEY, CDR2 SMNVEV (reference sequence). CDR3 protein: CASIPGQGEAFF. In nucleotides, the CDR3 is TGTGCCAGCATTCCGGGACAGGGTGAAGCTTTCTTT.

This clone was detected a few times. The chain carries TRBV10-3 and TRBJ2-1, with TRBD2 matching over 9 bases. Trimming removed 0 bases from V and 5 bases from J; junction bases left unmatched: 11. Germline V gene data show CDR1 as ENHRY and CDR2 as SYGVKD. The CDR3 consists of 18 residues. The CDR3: CAISESELAGRVNNEQFF. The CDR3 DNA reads TGTGCCATCAGTGAGTCGGAGCTAGCGGGGAGGGTAAACAATGAGCAGTTCTTC.

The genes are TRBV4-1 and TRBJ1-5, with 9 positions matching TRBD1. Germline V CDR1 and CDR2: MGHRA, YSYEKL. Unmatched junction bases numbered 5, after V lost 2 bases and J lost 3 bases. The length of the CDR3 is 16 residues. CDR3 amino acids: CASSQPNRGLNQPQHF. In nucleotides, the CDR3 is TGCGCCAGCAGCCAACCCAACAGGGGGCTCAATCAGCCCCAGCATTTT.

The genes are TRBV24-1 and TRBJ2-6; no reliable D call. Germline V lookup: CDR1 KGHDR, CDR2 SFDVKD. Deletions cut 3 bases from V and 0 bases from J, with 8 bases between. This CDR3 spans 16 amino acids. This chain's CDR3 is CATSDRQYSGANVLTF. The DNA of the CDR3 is TGTGCCACCAGTGATCGACAATACTCTGGGGCCAACGTCCTGACTTTC.

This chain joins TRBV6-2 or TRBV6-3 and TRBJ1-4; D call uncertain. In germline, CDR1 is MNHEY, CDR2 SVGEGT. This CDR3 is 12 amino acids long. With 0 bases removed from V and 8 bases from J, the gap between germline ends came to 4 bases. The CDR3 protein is CASSYSGEKLFF. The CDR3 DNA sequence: TGTGCCAGCAGTTACTCCGGGGAAAAACTGTTTTTT.

CDR3 DNA: TGTGCCAGCAGCGTAGGCGTCGGTCCCCTCGCGGATACGCAGTATTTT. Translated: CASSVGVGPLADTQYF. This chain connects TRBV9 to TRBJ2-3; unclear D gene. V was cut by 0 bases and J by 6 bases, with 17 bases left in between. Germline values: CDR1 SGDLS, CDR2 YYNGEE. This CDR3 region has 16 residues. Drawing the rest from reference TRBV9 and TRBJ2-3, the complete variable domain is DSGVTQTPKHLITATGQRVTLRCSPRSGDLSVYWYQQSLDQGLQFLIQYYNGEERAKGNILERFSAQQFPDLHSELNLSSLELGDSALYFCASSVGVGPLADTQYFGPGTRLTVL.